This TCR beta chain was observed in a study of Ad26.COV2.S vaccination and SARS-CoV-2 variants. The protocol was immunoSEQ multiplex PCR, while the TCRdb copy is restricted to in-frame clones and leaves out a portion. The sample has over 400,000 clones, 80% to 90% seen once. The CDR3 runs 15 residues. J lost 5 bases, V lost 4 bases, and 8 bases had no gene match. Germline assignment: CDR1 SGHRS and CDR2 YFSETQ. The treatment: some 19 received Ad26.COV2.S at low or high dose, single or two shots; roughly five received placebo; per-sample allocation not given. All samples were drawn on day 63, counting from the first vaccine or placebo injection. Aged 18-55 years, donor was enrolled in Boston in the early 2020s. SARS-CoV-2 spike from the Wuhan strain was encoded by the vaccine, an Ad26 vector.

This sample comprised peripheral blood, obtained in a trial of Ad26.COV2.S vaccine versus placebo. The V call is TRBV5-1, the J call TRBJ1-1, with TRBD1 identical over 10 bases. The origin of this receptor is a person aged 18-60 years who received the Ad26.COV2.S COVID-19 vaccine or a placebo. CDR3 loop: CASSPSRTGGTEAFF. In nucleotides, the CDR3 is TGCGCCAGCAGCCCGTCCCGGACAGGGGGGACTGAAGCTTTCTTT.